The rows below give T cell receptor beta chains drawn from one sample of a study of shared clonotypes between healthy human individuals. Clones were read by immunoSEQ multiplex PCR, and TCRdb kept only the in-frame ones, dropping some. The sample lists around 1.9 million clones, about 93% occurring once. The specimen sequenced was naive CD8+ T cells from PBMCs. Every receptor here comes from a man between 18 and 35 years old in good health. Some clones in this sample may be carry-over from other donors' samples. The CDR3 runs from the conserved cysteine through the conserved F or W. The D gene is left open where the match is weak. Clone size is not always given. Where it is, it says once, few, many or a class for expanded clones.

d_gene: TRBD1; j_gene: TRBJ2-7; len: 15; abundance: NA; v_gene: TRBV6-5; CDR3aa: CASSLPGTGKYEQYF; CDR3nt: TGTGCCAGCAGTCTCCCCGGGACAGGGAAATACGAGCAGTACTTC
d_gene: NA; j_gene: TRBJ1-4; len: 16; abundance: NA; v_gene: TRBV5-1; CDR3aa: CASSLGLGGVGEKLFF; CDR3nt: TGCGCCAGCAGCTTGGGACTCGGGGGCGTAGGGGAAAAACTGTTTTTT
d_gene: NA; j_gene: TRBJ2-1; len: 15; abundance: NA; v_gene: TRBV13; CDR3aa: CASSLGNGVYNEQFF; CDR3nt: TGTGCCAGCAGCTTAGGAAACGGGGTCTACAATGAGCAGTTCTTC
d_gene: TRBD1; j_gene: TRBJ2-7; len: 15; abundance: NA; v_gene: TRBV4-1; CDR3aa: CASSATGQGLGEQYF; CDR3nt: TGCGCCAGCAGCGCCACAGGACAGGGTTTAGGCGAGCAGTACTTC
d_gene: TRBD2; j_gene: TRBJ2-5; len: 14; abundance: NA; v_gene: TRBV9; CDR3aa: CASSPQTSRETQYF; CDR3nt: TGTGCCAGCAGCCCTCAGACTAGCCGAGAGACCCAGTACTTC
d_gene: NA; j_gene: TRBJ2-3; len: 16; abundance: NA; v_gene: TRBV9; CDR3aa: CASFSVRDERTDTQYF; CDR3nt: TGTGCCAGCTTCTCCGTACGGGACGAACGCACAGATACGCAGTATTTT
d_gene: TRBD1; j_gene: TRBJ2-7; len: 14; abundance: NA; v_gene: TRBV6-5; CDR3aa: CASSYGPGGWEQYF; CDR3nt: TGTGCCAGCAGTTACGGCCCAGGGGGTTGGGAGCAGTACTTC
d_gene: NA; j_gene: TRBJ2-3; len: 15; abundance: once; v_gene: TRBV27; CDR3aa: CASSSRQDPTDTQYF; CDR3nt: TGTGCCAGCAGTTCGAGACAGGATCCCACAGATACGCAGTATTTT
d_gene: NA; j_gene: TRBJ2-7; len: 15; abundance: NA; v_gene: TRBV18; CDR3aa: CASSPPVASRYEQYF; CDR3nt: TGTGCCAGCTCACCACCGGTTGCTAGCCGCTACGAGCAGTACTTC
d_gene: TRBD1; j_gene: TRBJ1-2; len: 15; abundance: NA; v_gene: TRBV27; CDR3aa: CASSSIPAGGYGYTF; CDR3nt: TGTGCCAGCAGTTCTATCCCTGCAGGGGGTTATGGCTACACCTTC
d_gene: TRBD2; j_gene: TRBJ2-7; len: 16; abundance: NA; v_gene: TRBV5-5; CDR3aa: CASSSGLAGIAYEQYF; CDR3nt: TGTGCCAGCAGCTCGGGACTAGCGGGAATTGCCTACGAGCAGTACTTC
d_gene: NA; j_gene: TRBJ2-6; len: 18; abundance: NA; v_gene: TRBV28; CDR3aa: CASSLEIGLGSRANVLTF; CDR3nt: TGTGCCAGCAGTTTAGAAATCGGGCTGGGGTCTAGGGCCAACGTCCTGACTTTC
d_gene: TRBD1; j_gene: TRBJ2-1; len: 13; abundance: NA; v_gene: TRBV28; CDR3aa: CASSTGQSNEQFF; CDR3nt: TGTGCCAGCTCAACGGGACAGAGCAATGAGCAGTTCTTC
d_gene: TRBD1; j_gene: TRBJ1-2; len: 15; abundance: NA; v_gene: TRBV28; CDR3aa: CASSPIPGQSYGYTF; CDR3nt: TGTGCCAGCAGCCCTATACCGGGACAGAGCTATGGCTACACCTTC
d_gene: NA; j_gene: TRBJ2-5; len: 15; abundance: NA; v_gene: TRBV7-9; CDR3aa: CASSPSTAVEETQYF; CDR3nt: TGTGCCAGCAGCCCAAGTACGGCAGTAGAAGAGACCCAGTACTTC
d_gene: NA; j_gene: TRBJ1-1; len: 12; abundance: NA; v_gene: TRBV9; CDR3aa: CASSTGDTEAFF; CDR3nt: TGTGCCAGCAGTACAGGAGACACTGAAGCTTTCTTT
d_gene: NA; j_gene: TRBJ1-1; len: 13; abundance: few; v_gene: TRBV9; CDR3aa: CASSVAAQDEAFF; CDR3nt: TGTGCCAGCAGCGTAGCGGCGCAGGATGAAGCTTTCTTT
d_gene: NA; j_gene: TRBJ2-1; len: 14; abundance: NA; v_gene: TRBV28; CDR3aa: CASSFRGTYNEQFF; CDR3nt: TGTGCCAGCAGTTTTCGCGGAACCTACAATGAGCAGTTCTTC
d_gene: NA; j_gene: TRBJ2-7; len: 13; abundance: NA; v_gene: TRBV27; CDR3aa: CASSLAEAYEQYF; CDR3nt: TGTGCCAGCAGTTTAGCAGAGGCCTACGAGCAGTACTTC
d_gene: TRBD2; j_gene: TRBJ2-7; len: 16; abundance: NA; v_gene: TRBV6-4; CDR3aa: CASSGSLSGDSYEQYF; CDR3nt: TGTGCCAGCAGTGGATCACTTAGCGGGGACTCCTACGAGCAGTACTTC
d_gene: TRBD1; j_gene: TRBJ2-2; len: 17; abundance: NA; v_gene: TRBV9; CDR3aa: CASSVGRGQVFAGELFF; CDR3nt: TGTGCCAGCAGCGTAGGCAGGGGACAGGTTTTTGCCGGGGAGCTGTTTTTT
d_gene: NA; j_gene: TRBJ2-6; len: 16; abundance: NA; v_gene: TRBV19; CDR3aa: CASSIATGAGANVLTF; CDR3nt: TGTGCCAGTAGTATCGCGACAGGAGCTGGGGCCAACGTCCTGACTTTC
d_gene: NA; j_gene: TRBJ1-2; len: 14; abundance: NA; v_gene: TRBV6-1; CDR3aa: CASSEGLGGYGYTF; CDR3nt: TGTGCCAGCAGTGAGGGGCTGGGTGGCTATGGCTACACCTTC
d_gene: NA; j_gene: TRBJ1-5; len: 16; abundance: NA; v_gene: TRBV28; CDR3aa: CASSLFTGSSNQPQHF; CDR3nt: TGTGCCAGCAGTTTATTCACAGGGTCTAGCAATCAGCCCCAGCATTTT
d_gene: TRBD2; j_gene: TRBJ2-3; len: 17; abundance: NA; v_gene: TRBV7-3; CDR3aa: CASSPGLAGGSTDTQYF; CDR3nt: TGTGCCAGCAGCCCGGGACTAGCGGGAGGGAGCACAGATACGCAGTATTTT
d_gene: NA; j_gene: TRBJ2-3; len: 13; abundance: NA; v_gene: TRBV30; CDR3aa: CAWVLLPTDTQYF; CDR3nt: TGTGCCTGGGTCCTTCTGCCGACAGATACGCAGTATTTT
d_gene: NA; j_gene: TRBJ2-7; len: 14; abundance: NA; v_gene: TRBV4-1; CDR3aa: CASSPIGGNYEQYF; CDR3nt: TGCGCCAGCAGCCCTATTGGAGGGAACTACGAGCAGTACTTC
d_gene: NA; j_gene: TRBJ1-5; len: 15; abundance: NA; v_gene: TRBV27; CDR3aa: CASSSSRGYNQPQHF; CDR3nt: TGTGCCAGCAGTTCGTCACGGGGTTACAATCAGCCCCAGCATTTT
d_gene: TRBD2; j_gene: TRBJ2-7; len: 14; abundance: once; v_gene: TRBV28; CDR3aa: CASSLLAGVYEQYF; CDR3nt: TGTGCCAGCAGTTTACTAGCGGGAGTATACGAGCAGTACTTC
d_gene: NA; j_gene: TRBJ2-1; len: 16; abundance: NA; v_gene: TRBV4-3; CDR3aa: CASSQRLGGDYNEQFF; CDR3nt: TGCGCCAGCAGCCAACGTCTCGGTGGTGACTACAATGAGCAGTTCTTC
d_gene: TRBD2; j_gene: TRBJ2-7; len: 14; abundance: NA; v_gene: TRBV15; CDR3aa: CATSEGLGGNEQYF; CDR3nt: TGTGCCACCAGCGAGGGACTAGGAGGGAACGAGCAGTACTTC